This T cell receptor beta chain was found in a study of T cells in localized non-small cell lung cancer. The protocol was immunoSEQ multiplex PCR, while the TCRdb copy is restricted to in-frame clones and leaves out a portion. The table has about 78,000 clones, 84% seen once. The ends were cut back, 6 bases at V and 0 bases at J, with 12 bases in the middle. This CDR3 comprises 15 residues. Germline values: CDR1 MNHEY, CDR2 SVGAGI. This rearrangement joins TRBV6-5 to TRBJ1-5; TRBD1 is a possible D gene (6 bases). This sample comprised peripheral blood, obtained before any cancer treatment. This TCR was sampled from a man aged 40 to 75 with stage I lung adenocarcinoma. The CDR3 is CASRATGNSNQPQHF. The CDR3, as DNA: TGTGCCAGCAGGGCAACAGGGAATAGCAATCAGCCCCAGCATTTT.